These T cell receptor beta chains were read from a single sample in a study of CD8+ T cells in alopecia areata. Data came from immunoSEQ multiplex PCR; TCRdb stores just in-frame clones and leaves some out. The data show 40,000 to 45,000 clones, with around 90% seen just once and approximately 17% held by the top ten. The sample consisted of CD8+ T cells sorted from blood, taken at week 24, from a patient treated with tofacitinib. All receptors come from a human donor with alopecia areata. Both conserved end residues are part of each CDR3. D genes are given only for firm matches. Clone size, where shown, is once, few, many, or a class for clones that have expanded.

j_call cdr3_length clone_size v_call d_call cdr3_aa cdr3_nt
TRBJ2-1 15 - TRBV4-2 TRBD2 CASSQGAGGPNEQFF TGTGCCAGCAGCCAAGGCGCGGGGGGGCCCAATGAGCAGTTCTTC
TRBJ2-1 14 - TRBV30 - CAWSEQSSYNEQFF TGTGCCTGGAGTGAACAGAGCTCCTACAATGAGCAGTTCTTC
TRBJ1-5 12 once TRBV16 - CASSQGEQPQHF TGTGCCAGCAGCCAAGGGGAGCAGCCCCAGCATTTT
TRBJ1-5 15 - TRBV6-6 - CASSPWGQGDQPQHF TGTGCCAGCAGTCCGTGGGGGCAGGGAGATCAGCCCCAGCATTTT
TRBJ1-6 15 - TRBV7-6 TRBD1 CASSSYRDSSSPLHF TGTGCCAGCAGCTCCTACCGGGACAGCTCCTCACCCCTCCACTTT
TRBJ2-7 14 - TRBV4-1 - CASSQVAGPHEQYF TGCGCCAGCAGCCAAGTTGCAGGGCCCCACGAGCAGTACTTC
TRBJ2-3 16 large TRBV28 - CASSPPGEIKGDTQYF TGTGCCAGCAGTCCCCCCGGGGAGATCAAGGGAGATACGCAGTATTTT
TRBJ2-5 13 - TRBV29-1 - CSVDEGIQETQYF TGCAGCGTTGACGAGGGGATCCAAGAGACCCAGTACTTC
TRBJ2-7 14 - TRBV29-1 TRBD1 CSVEPGQGPYEQYF TGCAGCGTAGAGCCGGGACAGGGCCCCTACGAGCAGTACTTC
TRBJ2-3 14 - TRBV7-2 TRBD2 CASRRGAGSDTQYF TGTGCCAGCAGGCGGGGGGCGGGATCAGATACGCAGTATTTT
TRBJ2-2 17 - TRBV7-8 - CASSVPNREANTGELFF TGTGCCAGCAGCGTACCGAACAGGGAAGCGAACACCGGGGAGCTGTTTTTT
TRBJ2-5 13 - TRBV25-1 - CASSDDIQETQYF TGTGCCAGCAGTGATGACATCCAAGAGACCCAGTACTTC
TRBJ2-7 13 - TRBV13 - CASGGGGSYEQYF TGTGCCAGTGGCGGTGGGGGGAGCTACGAGCAGTACTTC
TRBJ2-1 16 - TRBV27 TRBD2 CASRPLAGGSGNEQFF TGTGCCAGCCGACCCCTAGCGGGGGGGTCGGGAAATGAGCAGTTCTTC
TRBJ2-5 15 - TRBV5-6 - CARSLLGGKQETQYF TGTGCCAGAAGCCTCCTGGGGGGTAAACAAGAGACCCAGTACTTC
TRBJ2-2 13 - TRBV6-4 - CASSDTNTGELFF TGTGCCAGCAGTGACACGAACACCGGGGAGCTGTTTTTT
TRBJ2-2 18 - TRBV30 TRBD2 CAWSVRSGGPTLTGELFF TGTGCCTGGAGTGTACGGAGCGGGGGGCCGACATTAACCGGGGAGCTGTTTTTT
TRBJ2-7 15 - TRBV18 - CASSSPGTPPHEQYF TGTGCCAGCTCATCCCCCGGGACACCCCCGCACGAGCAGTACTTC
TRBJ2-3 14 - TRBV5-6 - CASSLALAPDTQYF TGTGCCAGCAGCTTGGCGCTAGCCCCAGATACGCAGTATTTT
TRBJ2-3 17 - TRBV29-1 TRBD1 CSVELTGQGYLADTQYF TGCAGCGTTGAACTCACGGGACAGGGTTACTTGGCAGATACGCAGTATTTT
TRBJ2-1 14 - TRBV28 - CASSLGLEVDEQFF TGTGCCAGCAGTTTGGGCCTAGAAGTGGATGAGCAGTTCTTC
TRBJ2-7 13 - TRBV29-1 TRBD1 CSVPGGSSYEQYF TGTAGCGTTCCAGGGGGCTCTTCCTACGAGCAGTACTTC
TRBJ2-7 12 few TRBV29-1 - CSVGQGSHEQYF TGCAGCGTTGGTCAAGGTTCCCACGAGCAGTACTTC
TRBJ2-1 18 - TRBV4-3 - CASSQERLARSSYNEQFF TGCGCCAGCAGCCAAGAACGCTTAGCGAGGAGCTCCTACAATGAGCAGTTCTTC
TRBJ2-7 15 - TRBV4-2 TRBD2 CASSQEGGGSYEQYF TGTGCCAGCAGCCAAGAGGGCGGGGGCTCCTACGAGCAGTACTTC
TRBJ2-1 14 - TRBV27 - CASSSERLYNEQFF TGTGCCAGCAGTTCGGAGCGCTTATACAATGAGCAGTTCTTC
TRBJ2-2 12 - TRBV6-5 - CASSWRTGELFF TGTGCCAGCAGTTGGAGGACCGGGGAGCTGTTTTTT
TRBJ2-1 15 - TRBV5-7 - CASTVTRASYNEQFF TGTGCCAGCACAGTCACCAGGGCCTCGTACAATGAGCAGTTCTTC
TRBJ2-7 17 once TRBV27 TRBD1 CASSPLIRTGDPYEQYF TGTGCCAGCAGTCCACTGATTCGGACAGGGGATCCCTACGAGCAGTACTTC
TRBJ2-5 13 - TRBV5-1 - CASMRTDQETQYF TGCGCCAGCATGCGGACAGACCAAGAGACCCAGTACTTC
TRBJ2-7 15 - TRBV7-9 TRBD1 CASSPRQGSSYEQYF TGTGCCAGCAGCCCGCGACAGGGAAGCTCCTACGAGCAGTACTTC
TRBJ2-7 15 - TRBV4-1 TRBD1 CASSQDGTGNYEQYF TGCGCCAGCAGCCAAGACGGGACAGGGAATTACGAGCAGTACTTC
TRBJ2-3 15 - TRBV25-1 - CASSESGGFGDTQYF TGTGCCAGCAGTGAATCGGGGGGCTTTGGAGATACGCAGTATTTT
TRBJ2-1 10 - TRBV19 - CASSNGEQFF TGTGCCAGTAGTAACGGTGAGCAGTTCTTC
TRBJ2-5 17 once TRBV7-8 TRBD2 CASSLTPGLAGTGTQYF TGTGCCAGCAGCTTAACGCCGGGACTAGCGGGGACAGGGACCCAGTACTTC
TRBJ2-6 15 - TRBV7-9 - CASSFSGTGANVLTF TGTGCCAGCAGCTTCTCAGGGACTGGGGCCAACGTCCTGACTTTC
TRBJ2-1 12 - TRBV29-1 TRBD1 CSVPGQGIEQFF TGCAGCGTTCCGGGACAGGGGATTGAGCAGTTCTTC